A selection of T cell receptor beta chains follows, all from one sample in a study of T cell repertoires in cytomegalovirus infection. From the reads, TCRdb called clonotypes with MiXCR, one entry per CDR3 protein. Altogether 250,000 or so distinct CDR3 sequences are present, 15% to 20% being singletons, with the ten largest covering less than 50%. Input material: CD8+ T cells from PBMCs. The receptors come from a human donor in good health (CMV status not recorded). Some clones in this sample may be carry-over from other donors' samples. Both conserved end residues are part of each CDR3. The D gene is left open where the match is weak. The size of a clone is reported for some rows only, either as once, few or many, or as a class for expanded clones.

clone size: NA; J gene: TRBJ2-3; V gene: TRBV23-1; D gene: TRBD2; CDR3 DNA: TGCGCCAGCAGTCAATTAATTAGCGGGGGGCCCGATACGCAGTATTTT; CDR3 protein: CASSQLISGGPDTQYF
clone size: many; J gene: TRBJ1-5; V gene: TRBV28; D gene: NA; CDR3 DNA: TGTGCCAGCAGTTTTGAGGGGAATCAGCCCCAGCATTTT; CDR3 protein: CASSFEGNQPQHF
clone size: NA; J gene: TRBJ2-3; V gene: TRBV7-6; D gene: TRBD1; CDR3 DNA: TGTGCCAGCAGCCCAGACAGGGGGCTCCGCACAGATACGCAGTATTTT; CDR3 protein: CASSPDRGLRTDTQYF
clone size: NA; J gene: TRBJ2-1; V gene: TRBV5-6; D gene: NA; CDR3 DNA: TGTGCCAGCAGCATATCCAGGCTTTACAATGAGCAGTTCTTC; CDR3 protein: CASSISRLYNEQFF
clone size: few; J gene: TRBJ1-4; V gene: TRBV7-9; D gene: NA; CDR3 DNA: TGTGCCAGCAGCTTAGTGGTACGCGAAAAACTGTTTTTT; CDR3 protein: CASSLVVREKLFF
clone size: NA; J gene: TRBJ2-7; V gene: TRBV3-1; D gene: TRBD1; CDR3 DNA: TGTGCCAGCAGCCGGAGGTCGAGGGGGCTGTCCTACGAGCAGTACTTC; CDR3 protein: CASSRRSRGLSYEQYF
clone size: NA; J gene: TRBJ1-6; V gene: TRBV6-5; D gene: NA; CDR3 DNA: TGTGCCAGCAGGGGTTATATTAGCTCCTATAATTCACCCCTCCACTTT; CDR3 protein: CASRGYISSYNSPLHF
clone size: NA; J gene: TRBJ2-7; V gene: TRBV29-1; D gene: TRBD1; CDR3 DNA: TGCAGCGCCGTAGGACAGGCTCAACAAGGATACGAGCAGTACTTC; CDR3 protein: CSAVGQAQQGYEQYF
clone size: many; J gene: TRBJ1-5; V gene: TRBV7-2; D gene: TRBD1; CDR3 DNA: TGTGCCAGCAGCTTAGTACAGGGGGCCTATCAGCCCCAGCATTTT; CDR3 protein: CASSLVQGAYQPQHF
clone size: NA; J gene: TRBJ2-2; V gene: TRBV20-1; D gene: NA; CDR3 DNA: TGCAGTGTGGGACTGAACACCGGGGAGCTGTTTTTT; CDR3 protein: CSVGLNTGELFF
clone size: NA; J gene: TRBJ2-2; V gene: TRBV6-5; D gene: NA; CDR3 DNA: TGTGCCAGCAGTTACAAGGGCTTCATCGGGGAGCTGTTTTTT; CDR3 protein: CASSYKGFIGELFF
clone size: NA; J gene: TRBJ2-7; V gene: TRBV29-1; D gene: TRBD2; CDR3 DNA: TGCAGCGTTGTGGGGACTAGCGGGGCGCACTACGAGCAGTACTTC; CDR3 protein: CSVVGTSGAHYEQYF
clone size: NA; J gene: TRBJ2-3; V gene: TRBV5-1; D gene: TRBD2; CDR3 DNA: TGCGCCAGCAGCTTGAGTACTAGCGGGTTCAGCACAGATACGCAGTATTTT; CDR3 protein: CASSLSTSGFSTDTQYF
clone size: many; J gene: TRBJ2-2; V gene: TRBV7-2; D gene: NA; CDR3 DNA: TGTGCCAGCAGCGTGGGACAGAACACCGGGGAGCTGTTTTTT; CDR3 protein: CASSVGQNTGELFF
clone size: many; J gene: TRBJ1-1; V gene: TRBV7-9; D gene: NA; CDR3 DNA: TGTGCCAGCAGTTCCGGGTCGAGGACTGAAGCTTTCTTT; CDR3 protein: CASSSGSRTEAFF
clone size: many; J gene: TRBJ1-2; V gene: TRBV7-2; D gene: NA; CDR3 DNA: TGTGCCAGCAGCTTAGTATCCCAGGGGTTACCCTATGGCTACACCTTC; CDR3 protein: CASSLVSQGLPYGYTF
clone size: NA; J gene: TRBJ1-3; V gene: TRBV6-5; D gene: TRBD1; CDR3 DNA: TGTGCCAGCAGTCCGCACCCCGACAGGGCTGGAAACACCATATATTTT; CDR3 protein: CASSPHPDRAGNTIYF
clone size: few; J gene: TRBJ2-5; V gene: TRBV7-9; D gene: TRBD1; CDR3 DNA: TGTGCCAGCGGGTCGGGACAGAGCATCCAAGAGACCCAGTACTTC; CDR3 protein: CASGSGQSIQETQYF
clone size: few; J gene: TRBJ2-1; V gene: TRBV6-5; D gene: TRBD2; CDR3 DNA: TGTGCCAGCAGTTACGGTGGGGAGGGCTACAATGAGCAGTTCTTC; CDR3 protein: CASSYGGEGYNEQFF
clone size: NA; J gene: TRBJ2-1; V gene: TRBV28; D gene: NA; CDR3 DNA: TGTGCCAGCAGTTTTTTAGGGAGCTCCTACAATGAGCAGTTCTTC; CDR3 protein: CASSFLGSSYNEQFF
clone size: many; J gene: TRBJ1-1; V gene: TRBV7-3; D gene: TRBD1; CDR3 DNA: TGTGCCAGCAGCAACCGGGACAGGGGGCCGGACACTGAAGCTTTCTTT; CDR3 protein: CASSNRDRGPDTEAFF
clone size: many; J gene: TRBJ2-7; V gene: TRBV7-2; D gene: NA; CDR3 DNA: TGTGCCAGCAGCTTAGGTTGGACAGCCTACGAGCAGTACTTC; CDR3 protein: CASSLGWTAYEQYF
clone size: many; J gene: TRBJ2-6; V gene: TRBV12-5; D gene: NA; CDR3 DNA: TGTGCTAGTGGTTTCGAAACAGGAAATGGGGGGGCCAACGTCCTGACTTTC; CDR3 protein: CASGFETGNGGANVLTF
clone size: few; J gene: TRBJ1-2; V gene: TRBV4-1; D gene: NA; CDR3 DNA: TGCGCCAGCAGCCAAGTTAGCAGGGAAGACTATGGCTACACCTTC; CDR3 protein: CASSQVSREDYGYTF
clone size: NA; J gene: TRBJ2-1; V gene: TRBV27; D gene: TRBD2; CDR3 DNA: TGTGCCAGCAGCGATGGACTAGCGGGGCCTTACAATGAGCAGTTCTTC; CDR3 protein: CASSDGLAGPYNEQFF
clone size: few; J gene: TRBJ1-1; V gene: TRBV6-2/TRBV6-3; D gene: NA; CDR3 DNA: TGTGCCAGCAGAGACACTGAAGCTTTCTTT; CDR3 protein: CASRDTEAFF
clone size: few; J gene: TRBJ1-1; V gene: TRBV5-5; D gene: NA; CDR3 DNA: TGTGCCAGCAGCTTGGACGGTGGGGGGGGCACTGAAGCTTTCTTT; CDR3 protein: CASSLDGGGGTEAFF
clone size: NA; J gene: TRBJ2-2; V gene: TRBV6-2/TRBV6-3; D gene: NA; CDR3 DNA: TGTGCCAGCAGTTACGATCACAGTCCGAACACCGGGGAGCTGTTTTTT; CDR3 protein: CASSYDHSPNTGELFF
clone size: NA; J gene: TRBJ2-1; V gene: TRBV27; D gene: TRBD2; CDR3 DNA: TGTGCCAGCAGGCCCCTTACGGTGCTAGCGGGGGAGAATGAGCAGTTCTTC; CDR3 protein: CASRPLTVLAGENEQFF
clone size: few; J gene: TRBJ1-5; V gene: TRBV11-2; D gene: TRBD1; CDR3 DNA: TGTGCCAGCAGCTTAGGACAGGGGGTTAGTCAGCCCCAGCATTTT; CDR3 protein: CASSLGQGVSQPQHF
clone size: NA; J gene: TRBJ2-3; V gene: TRBV6-2/TRBV6-3; D gene: TRBD2; CDR3 DNA: TGTGCCAGCAGTTACGGACTAGCGGGGGGCGAGGATACGCAGTATTTT; CDR3 protein: CASSYGLAGGEDTQYF
clone size: few; J gene: TRBJ2-7; V gene: TRBV20-1; D gene: NA; CDR3 DNA: TGCAGTGCTAGGACCCGGGACGGCCCCTACGAGCAGTACTTC; CDR3 protein: CSARTRDGPYEQYF
clone size: NA; J gene: TRBJ2-2; V gene: TRBV12-3/TRBV12-4; D gene: TRBD1; CDR3 DNA: TGTGCCAGCAGTTTCACAGGGGCCACCGGGGAGCTGTTTTTT; CDR3 protein: CASSFTGATGELFF
clone size: many; J gene: TRBJ2-3; V gene: TRBV7-2; D gene: NA; CDR3 DNA: TGTGCCAGCCGGTCTAGCACAGATACGCAGTATTTT; CDR3 protein: CASRSSTDTQYF
clone size: few; J gene: TRBJ1-1; V gene: TRBV29-1; D gene: TRBD1; CDR3 DNA: TGCAGCGTTGTTGGGACAGGGGGCATGAACACTGAAGCTTTCTTT; CDR3 protein: CSVVGTGGMNTEAFF
clone size: many; J gene: TRBJ1-4; V gene: TRBV12-3/TRBV12-4; D gene: TRBD1; CDR3 DNA: TGTGCCAGCAGTCCAGGGACAGTAAATGAAAAACTGTTTTTT; CDR3 protein: CASSPGTVNEKLFF
clone size: few; J gene: TRBJ1-2; V gene: TRBV29-1; D gene: NA; CDR3 DNA: TGCAGCGTTGAAGTCGGTGAATCTAACTATGGCTACACCTTC; CDR3 protein: CSVEVGESNYGYTF
clone size: NA; J gene: TRBJ1-6; V gene: TRBV6-2/TRBV6-3; D gene: NA; CDR3 DNA: TGTGCCAGCAGTAGAGGACTCCTCGAAATCTCACCCCTCCACTTT; CDR3 protein: CASSRGLLEISPLHF
clone size: few; J gene: TRBJ2-7; V gene: TRBV28; D gene: TRBD2; CDR3 DNA: TGTGCCAGCAGTCAAGCGGGAGGGCCCCTCGAGCAGTACTTC; CDR3 protein: CASSQAGGPLEQYF
clone size: NA; J gene: TRBJ2-2; V gene: TRBV20-1; D gene: NA; CDR3 DNA: TGCAGTTCTAGAGAACCCAACACCGGGGAGCTGTTTTTT; CDR3 protein: CSSREPNTGELFF
clone size: NA; J gene: TRBJ2-3; V gene: TRBV2; D gene: NA; CDR3 DNA: TGTGCCAGCATTCGACAGGGAGGGACCACAGATACGCAGTATTTT; CDR3 protein: CASIRQGGTTDTQYF
clone size: many; J gene: TRBJ2-1; V gene: TRBV7-9; D gene: NA; CDR3 DNA: TGTGCCAGCAGATCCCCCCACCCAGGGGCTCATGAGCAGTTCTTC; CDR3 protein: CASRSPHPGAHEQFF
clone size: few; J gene: TRBJ2-7; V gene: TRBV5-1; D gene: NA; CDR3 DNA: TGCGCCAGCAGCTGGGCAGGGATCTCCTACGAGCAGTACTTC; CDR3 protein: CASSWAGISYEQYF
clone size: NA; J gene: TRBJ2-1; V gene: TRBV7-6; D gene: TRBD1; CDR3 DNA: TGTGCCAGCAGCTTAGCGGGGGGACAGGGCTACAATGAGCAGTTCTTC; CDR3 protein: CASSLAGGQGYNEQFF
clone size: many; J gene: TRBJ1-3; V gene: TRBV7-2; D gene: NA; CDR3 DNA: TGTGCCAGCAGCTTAGGGGGAAACTCTGGAAACACCATATATTTT; CDR3 protein: CASSLGGNSGNTIYF
clone size: NA; J gene: TRBJ2-1; V gene: TRBV9; D gene: TRBD2; CDR3 DNA: TGTGCCAGCAGCGTAGATACTAGCGGCGCCGGGAACAATGAGCAGTTCTTC; CDR3 protein: CASSVDTSGAGNNEQFF
clone size: few; J gene: TRBJ1-4; V gene: TRBV18; D gene: TRBD1; CDR3 DNA: TGTGCCAGCTCACCATACAGGGGGCTGGATGAAAAACTGTTTTTT; CDR3 protein: CASSPYRGLDEKLFF
clone size: few; J gene: TRBJ2-3; V gene: TRBV6-6; D gene: NA; CDR3 DNA: TGTGCCAGCAGTTACTCGGGGGTGGCAGATACGCAGTATTTT; CDR3 protein: CASSYSGVADTQYF
clone size: NA; J gene: TRBJ2-3; V gene: TRBV28; D gene: NA; CDR3 DNA: TGTGCCAGCACTACCCCCCGTTCGGTGGGAGCAGATACGCAGTATTTT; CDR3 protein: CASTTPRSVGADTQYF
clone size: many; J gene: TRBJ2-7; V gene: TRBV11-2; D gene: NA; CDR3 DNA: TGTGCCAGCAGCTTCGCCGGGGTGAGGACCTACGAGCAGTACTTC; CDR3 protein: CASSFAGVRTYEQYF
clone size: NA; J gene: TRBJ2-7; V gene: TRBV28; D gene: TRBD1; CDR3 DNA: TGTGCCAGCAGTACCGACAGGGTCTCCTACGAGCAGTACTTC; CDR3 protein: CASSTDRVSYEQYF
clone size: few; J gene: TRBJ2-1; V gene: TRBV7-3; D gene: NA; CDR3 DNA: TGTGCCAGCAGCTTAGAAGTGGATGGGTCCTACAATGAGCAGTTCTTC; CDR3 protein: CASSLEVDGSYNEQFF
clone size: many; J gene: TRBJ2-7; V gene: TRBV7-2; D gene: TRBD1; CDR3 DNA: TGTGCCAGCAGCTCCCTCATCGCCACGGACAGGGACGGTTACGAGCAGTACTTC; CDR3 protein: CASSSLIATDRDGYEQYF
clone size: many; J gene: TRBJ2-1; V gene: TRBV7-8; D gene: TRBD2; CDR3 DNA: TGTGCCAGCAGCAACTACCCCGCGGGGGGCCGGTACAATGAGCAGTTCTTC; CDR3 protein: CASSNYPAGGRYNEQFF